These T cell receptor beta chains were read from a single sample in a study of OX40 agonist ivuxolimab in advanced cancers. The assay was immunoSEQ multiplex PCR, and TCRdb's table has in-frame clones only and misses some. The table lists approximately 64,000 clones, approximately 80% of them singletons, with 0.7% in the top ten. Sample: CD4+ or CD8+ T cells sorted from blood, taken in a trial of the OX40 agonist ivuxolimab. The receptors stem from an adult with an advanced solid tumor such as melanoma, head and neck, liver or kidney cancer. Both conserved end residues are part of each CDR3. A D gene is named only where the DNA matches it firmly. Some rows mark clone size as missing; the rest say once, few, many or name a class of expanded clone.

j_call | d_call | clone_size | v_call | cdr3_aa | cdr3_nt
TRBJ2-5 | TRBD1 | NA | TRBV4-1 | CASSQVQGLETQYF | TGCGCCAGCAGCCAAGTACAGGGGTTGGAGACCCAGTACTTC
TRBJ2-1 | TRBD2 | once | TRBV7-2 | CASSLAGLADNEQFF | TGTGCCAGCAGCTTAGCGGGACTAGCAGACAATGAGCAGTTCTTC
TRBJ2-7 | NA | once | TRBV20-1 | CSARIVYEQYF | TGCAGTGCTAGAATTGTGTACGAGCAGTACTTC
TRBJ1-6 | NA | NA | TRBV19 | CASSIQFWDSPLHF | TGTGCCAGTAGTATTCAGTTTTGGGATTCACCCCTCCACTTT
TRBJ2-7 | NA | NA | TRBV10-2 | CASSDVMWVEQYF | TGCGCCAGCAGTGATGTGATGTGGGTCGAGCAGTACTTC
TRBJ1-1 | TRBD1 | once | TRBV19 | CASSAGTGGLNTEAFF | TGTGCCAGTAGTGCGGGGACAGGGGGCTTGAACACTGAAGCTTTCTTT
TRBJ2-1 | NA | few | TRBV5-1 | CASSVGQYEQFF | TGCGCCAGCAGCGTCGGACAGTATGAGCAGTTCTTC
TRBJ2-3 | TRBD1 | NA | TRBV4-2 | CASSQEQGADTQYF | TGTGCCAGCAGCCAAGAGCAGGGGGCAGATACGCAGTATTTT
TRBJ1-2 | NA | NA | TRBV28 | CASSLQALYGYTF | TGTGCCAGCAGCCTACAGGCCCTCTATGGCTACACCTTC
TRBJ1-2 | NA | once | TRBV27 | CASSFSGYGYTF | TGTGCCAGCAGTTTCTCTGGCTATGGCTACACCTTC
TRBJ1-1 | TRBD1 | NA | TRBV5-4 | CASSRRDRQNTEAFF | TGTGCCAGCAGCAGAAGGGACAGGCAGAACACTGAAGCTTTCTTT
TRBJ2-5 | NA | NA | TRBV5-1 | CASSLESRGGQYF | TGCGCCAGCAGCTTGGAAAGCCGGGGCGGGCAGTACTTC
TRBJ2-1 | NA | NA | TRBV10-1 | CASSESPASYNEQFF | TGCGCCAGCAGTGAGTCTCCCGCTTCCTACAATGAGCAGTTCTTC
TRBJ1-4 | NA | many | TRBV25-1 | CASSDVARQGYEKLFF | TGTGCCAGCAGTGACGTCGCGAGGCAGGGCTACGAAAAACTGTTTTTT
TRBJ1-3 | NA | NA | TRBV9 | CASSVALHSDTIYF | TGTGCCAGCAGCGTAGCTCTGCATTCGGACACCATATATTTT
TRBJ1-1 | NA | NA | TRBV19 | CASSPIGGASTEAFF | TGTGCCAGTAGTCCCATAGGGGGGGCAAGCACTGAAGCTTTCTTT
TRBJ1-3 | NA | NA | TRBV10-3 | CAIRPDVDSGNTIYF | TGTGCCATCAGGCCGGACGTTGACTCTGGAAACACCATATATTTT
TRBJ2-5 | NA | NA | TRBV18 | CASSPGETQYF | TGTGCCAGCTCACCAGGAGAGACCCAGTACTTC
TRBJ2-5 | NA | NA | TRBV27 | CASSFLGVHQETQYF | TGTGCCAGCAGTTTCCTCGGGGTCCACCAAGAGACCCAGTACTTC
TRBJ2-3 | NA | once | TRBV5-4 | CASSLGPIGTDTQYF | TGTGCCAGCAGCTTAGGACCCATCGGCACAGATACGCAGTATTTT
TRBJ2-7 | NA | NA | TRBV18 | CASSPSGNEQYF | TGTGCCAGCTCACCCTCTGGGAACGAGCAGTACTTC
TRBJ2-7 | NA | NA | TRBV5-1 | CASSLVGEQYF | TGCGCCAGCAGCTTGGTTGGCGAGCAGTACTTC